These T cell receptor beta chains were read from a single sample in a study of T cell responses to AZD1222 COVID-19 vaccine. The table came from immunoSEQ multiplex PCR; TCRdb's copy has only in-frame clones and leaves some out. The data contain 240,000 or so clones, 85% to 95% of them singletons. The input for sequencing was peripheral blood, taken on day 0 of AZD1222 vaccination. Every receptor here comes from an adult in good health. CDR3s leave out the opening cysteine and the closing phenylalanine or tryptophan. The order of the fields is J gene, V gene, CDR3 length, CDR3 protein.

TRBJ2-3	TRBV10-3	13	AINSGLAGGDTQY
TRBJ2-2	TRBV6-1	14	ASSDGPYSNTGELF
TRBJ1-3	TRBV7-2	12	ASSVQGTGNTIY
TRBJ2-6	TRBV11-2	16	ASTPTWGAGDGANVLT
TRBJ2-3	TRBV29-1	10	SVGLAGDTQY
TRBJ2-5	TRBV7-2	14	ASSPSTGVQLETQY
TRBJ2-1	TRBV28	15	ASSLGLAGSLYNEQF
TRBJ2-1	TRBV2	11	ASSRWGGNEQF
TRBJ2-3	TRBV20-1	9	SAKGADTQY
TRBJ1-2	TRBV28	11	ASSFPQSEGYT
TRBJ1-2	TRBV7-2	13	ASSPPRAGGYGYT
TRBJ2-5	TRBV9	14	ASSVGGKGGIETQY
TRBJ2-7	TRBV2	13	ASSGLAGGPYEQY
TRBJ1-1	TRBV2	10	ASSRVNTEAF
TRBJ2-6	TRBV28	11	ARTPRGANVLT
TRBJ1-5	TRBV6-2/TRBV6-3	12	ASSYDAVAQPQH
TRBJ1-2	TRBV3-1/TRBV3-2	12	ASSRDQRGYGYT
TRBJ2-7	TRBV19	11	ASSLAFTYEQY
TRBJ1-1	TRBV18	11	ASSDGMNTEAF
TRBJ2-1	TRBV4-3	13	ASLRDLAGVHEQF
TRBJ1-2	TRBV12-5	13	ASGLGLTGNYGYT
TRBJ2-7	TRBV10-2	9	ASRTGKEQY
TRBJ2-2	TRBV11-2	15	ASSPVWRTSGTGELF
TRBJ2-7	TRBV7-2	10	ASSLVRDAQY
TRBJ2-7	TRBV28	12	ASNTGDEAYEQY
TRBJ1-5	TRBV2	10	ASRATSGPQH
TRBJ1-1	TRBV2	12	ASSGKGRGTEAF
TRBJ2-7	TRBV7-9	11	ASSPEGGYEQY
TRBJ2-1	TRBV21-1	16	ASPNPGPREVRFNEQF
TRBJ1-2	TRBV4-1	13	ASSQDTASKRSYT
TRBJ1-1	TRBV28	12	ASRGTGGSGEAF
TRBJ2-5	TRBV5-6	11	ASSTTGRETQY
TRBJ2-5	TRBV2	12	ASSVMGARETQY
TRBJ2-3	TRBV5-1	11	ASTQQGTDTQY
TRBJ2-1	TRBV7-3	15	ASSLRASGRPGNEQF
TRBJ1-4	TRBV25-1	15	ASSRSRSSRTNEKLF
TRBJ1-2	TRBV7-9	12	ASSPAAAGYGYT
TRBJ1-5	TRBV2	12	ASTHDRDDQPQH
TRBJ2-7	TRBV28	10	ASSAHTYEQY
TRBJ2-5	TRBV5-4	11	ASSPPGGETQY
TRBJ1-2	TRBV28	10	ATRGGSGGYT
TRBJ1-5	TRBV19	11	ASKDRRGQPQH
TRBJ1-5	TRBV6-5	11	ASGRGGDQPQH
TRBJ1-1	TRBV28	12	ASSSEQGYTEAF
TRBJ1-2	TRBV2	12	ASSAYRGPYGYT
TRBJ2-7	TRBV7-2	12	ASSAESRLTEQY
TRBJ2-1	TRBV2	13	ASSFGQGRGNEQF
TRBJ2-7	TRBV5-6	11	ASTLAGRYEQY
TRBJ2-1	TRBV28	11	ASNWRSRNEQF
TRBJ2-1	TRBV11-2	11	ASSLGTYNEQF